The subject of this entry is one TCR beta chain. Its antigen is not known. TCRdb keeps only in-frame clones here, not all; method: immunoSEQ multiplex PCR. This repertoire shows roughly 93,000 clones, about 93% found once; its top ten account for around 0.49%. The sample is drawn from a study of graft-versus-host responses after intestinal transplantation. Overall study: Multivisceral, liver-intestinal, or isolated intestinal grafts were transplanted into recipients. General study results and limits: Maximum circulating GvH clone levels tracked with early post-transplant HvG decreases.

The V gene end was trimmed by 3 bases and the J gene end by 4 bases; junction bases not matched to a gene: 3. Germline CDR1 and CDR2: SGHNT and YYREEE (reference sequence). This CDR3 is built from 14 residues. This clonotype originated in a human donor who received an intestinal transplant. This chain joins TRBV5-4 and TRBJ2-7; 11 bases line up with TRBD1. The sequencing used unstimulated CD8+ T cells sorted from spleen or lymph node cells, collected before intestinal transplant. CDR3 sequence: CASSYGQGAYEQYF. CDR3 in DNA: TGTGCCAGCAGCTACGGACAGGGGGCGTACGAGCAGTACTTC.